The 12 T cell receptor beta chains below were found in one sample sequenced in a study of T cell repertoires in urothelial bladder cancer. Some clones are missing from TCRdb's copy, which holds only in-frame ones; the method was immunoSEQ multiplex PCR. The sample lists 10,000 to 13,000 clones, about two thirds occurring once. Sequencing was carried out using tumor-infiltrating cells from bladder cancer. The receptors come from a human donor with a benign inflammatory bladder lesion.

The chain has TRBV19 and TRBJ2-7; 9 nucleotides line up with TRBD1. V gave up 5 bases and J gave up 4 bases; unmatched junction bases: 9. Germline assignment: CDR1 LNHDA and CDR2 SQIVND (reference sequence). This CDR3 region has 15 residues. The DNA for the CDR3 is TGTGCCAGTAGTGACCCCGGGACAGGGTTGTACGAGCAGTACTTC. Translating gives CASSDPGTGLYEQYF.

CDR3 loop: CASSLASGGGETQYF. CDR3 DNA: TGTGCCAGCAGCTTAGCTTCCGGGGGAGGGGAGACCCAGTACTTC. The chain couples TRBV7-9 to TRBJ2-5, with 7 nucleotides matching TRBD2. The CDR3 runs to 15 residues. The V and J ends lost 0 bases and 5 bases, in that order; junction bases with no gene match: 6. Germline CDR1 SEHNR, CDR2 FQNEAQ (reference sequence).

This chain connects TRBV5-1 to TRBJ2-7; D unresolved. The V end lost 0 bases, the J end lost 2 bases, and 9 bases lay between the germline ends. This CDR3 spans 14 amino acids. Germline CDR1 reads SGHRS; CDR2 reads YFSETQ. The CDR3 DNA is TGCGCCAGCAGCTTGGGACAAGGCGCCTACGAGCAGTACTTC. Its protein is CASSLGQGAYEQYF.

The chain links TRBV7-2 to TRBJ2-7; 7 bases fit TRBD1. V lost 2 bases, J lost 2 bases, and 6 bases stayed unmatched. CDR3 length: 15 residues. Per germline, CDR1 SGHTA and CDR2 FQGNSA. The CDR3 bases are TGTGCCAGCAGCTTAAGGACAGGCATCACCTACGAGCAGTACTTC. This gives the protein CASSLRTGITYEQYF.

This clone was detected only a few times. The chain carries TRBV30 and TRBJ1-1, with D maybe TRBD1 (5 bases). Per germline, CDR1 GTSNPN and CDR2 SVGIG (reference sequence). V was pared by 1 base and J by 3 bases, with 12 bases between. The CDR3 length is 14 residues. This chain's CDR3 is CAWSAQGWDTEAFF. CDR3 coding DNA: TGTGCCTGGAGTGCCCAGGGATGGGACACTGAAGCTTTCTTT. The whole variable domain, remainder taken from reference TRBV30 and TRBJ1-1, is SQTIHQWPATLVQPVGSPLSLECTVEGTSNPNLYWYRQAAGRGLQLLFYSVGIGQISSEVPQNLSASRPQDRQFILSSKKLLLSDSGFYLCAWSAQGWDTEAFFGQGTRLTVV.

This chain joins TRBV5-4 and TRBJ2-1; 9 bases are a match to TRBD1. CDR3 length equals 15 residues. Germline V gene sequence: CDR1 SGHNT, CDR2 YYREEE (reference sequence). J lost 5 bases, V lost 2 bases, and 5 bases had no gene match. CDR3 DNA sequence: TGTGCCAGCAGCTTCGGGACAGGGAGAGACAATGAGCAGTTCTTC. Protein product: CASSFGTGRDNEQFF. The complete variable domain, with remaining parts taken from reference TRBV5-4 and TRBJ2-1, reads ETGVTQSPTHLIKTRGQQVTLRCSSQSGHNTVSWYQQALGQGPQFIFQYYREEENGRGNFPPRFSGLQFPNYSSELNVNALELDDSALYLCASSFGTGRDNEQFFGPGTRLTVL.

The rearrangement links TRBV19 to TRBJ2-1, with 8 bases that match TRBD2. Losses at the gene ends were 0 bases for V and 6 bases for J; bases not matched to a gene: 4. The CDR3 length is 15 residues. Germline CDR1 and CDR2: LNHDA and SQIVND (reference sequence). The CDR3 nucleotides read TGTGCCAGTAGTATAGACGGGGGGGCAGGCAATGAGCAGTTCTTC. The encoded protein is CASSIDGGAGNEQFF.

J is TRBJ2-1 and V is TRBV7-2, with 8 bases matching TRBD2. The CDR3 contains 15 residues. Germline CDR1 SGHTA, CDR2 FQGNSA. With 4 bases clipped from V and 7 bases from J, the junction kept 9 bases outside the gene matches. The CDR3 nucleotides read TGTGCCAGCAGCTCCATTTCGGGGGGGCGAAATGAGCAGTTCTTC. It encodes CASSSISGGRNEQFF.

The chain joins TRBV12-5 to TRBJ1-3; no clear D. V lost 0 bases and J lost 2, with 5 bases in between. CDR1 is LGHNT, CDR2 FRNRAP, per germline. The CDR3 consists of 14 residues. The CDR3 protein is CASGLVQTGNTIYF. The CDR3 DNA follows: TGTGCTAGTGGTTTGGTACAGACTGGAAACACCATATATTTT.

The rearrangement joins TRBV1 to TRBJ2-3. TRBV1 is recorded as a pseudogene. This CDR3 is built from 12 residues. Written as DNA, the CDR3 is TGCACCAGCAGCCAAGATACAGATACGCAGTATTTT. This encodes CTSSQDTDTQYF.

The chain carries TRBV7-3 and TRBJ2-1; 12 positions match TRBD2. V lost 4 bases, J lost 0 bases, and 10 bases stayed unmatched. Germline V gene sequence: CDR1 SGHTA, CDR2 FQGTGA. The CDR3 has 19 amino acids. The CDR3 DNA sequence: TGTGCCAGCAGCTCCTCACTAGCGGGGGGCCTCAACTCCTACAATGAGCAGTTCTTC. It yields the protein CASSSSLAGGLNSYNEQFF.

V and J are TRBV6-5 and TRBJ2-4; unclear D gene. Germline V lookup: CDR1 MNHEY, CDR2 SVGAGI. The CDR3 runs to 16 residues. V was cut by 2 bases and J by 0 bases, with 11 bases left in between. The CDR3 reads CASSYPRSVAKNIQYF. CDR3 nucleotides: TGTGCCAGCAGTTACCCGAGGAGTGTAGCCAAAAACATTCAGTACTTC.